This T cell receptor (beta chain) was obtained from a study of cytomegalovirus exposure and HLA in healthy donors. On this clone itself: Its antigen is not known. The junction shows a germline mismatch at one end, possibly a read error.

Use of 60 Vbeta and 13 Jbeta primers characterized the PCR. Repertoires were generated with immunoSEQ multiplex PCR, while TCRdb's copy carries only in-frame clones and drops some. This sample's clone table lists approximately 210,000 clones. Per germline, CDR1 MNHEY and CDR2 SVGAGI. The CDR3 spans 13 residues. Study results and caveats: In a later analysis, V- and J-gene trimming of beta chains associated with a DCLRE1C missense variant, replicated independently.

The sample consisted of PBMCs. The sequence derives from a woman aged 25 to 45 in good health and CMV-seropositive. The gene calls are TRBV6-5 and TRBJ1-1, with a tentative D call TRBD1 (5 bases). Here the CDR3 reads CTSSYDRNTEAFF. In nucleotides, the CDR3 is TGTACCAGCAGTTACGACAGGAACACTGAAGCTTTCTTT.